Following are 21 T cell receptor beta chains from one sample sequenced in a study of T cell repertoires in cytomegalovirus infection (dated by TCRdb to the late 2010s). This sample was sequenced with an Illumina HiSeq 1500. TCRdb redid the processing of the public reads, applying fastp at Q25 and MiXCR, and retained in-frame beta chains. Every distinct CDR3 protein forms one entry, paired with its most common genes and DNA. The sample table shows some 800,000 distinct CDR3 sequences, and roughly 33% are seen once. The ten biggest clones cover around 11% of the sample. This specimen's treatment or condition label, per the study, means: in vitro stimulation with specific CMV peptide epitopes to enrich CMV-specific T cells. These receptors lack a known antigen. The sequences come from cultured CD8+ T cells from PBMCs, collected from culture after CMV antigen stimulation. These receptors were collected from a human donor in good health (CMV status not recorded). Some clones in this sample may be carry-over from other donors' samples.

Details on this clonotype: A junction boundary mismatches the germline segment, possibly from a read error. The chain employs TRBV9 and TRBJ2-2; perhaps TRBD1 as D (5 bases). CDR1 is SGDLS, CDR2 YYNGEE, per germline. The CDR3 has 15 residues. The CDR3 is CASSVGGQNIGELFF. In DNA, the CDR3 is TGTGCCAGCAGCGTAGGTGGACAAAACATCGGGGAGCTGTTTTTT.

The rearrangement uses TRBV14 and TRBJ1-1; D ambiguous. Germline values: CDR1 SGHDN, CDR2 FVKESK. With 1 base removed from V and 7 bases from J, the gap between germline ends came to 16 bases. The length of the CDR3 is 15 residues. The CDR3 nucleotides read TGTGCCAGCAGCCAAGGGCGGAACGCCAGAGGTGAAGCTTTCTTT. It specifies CASSQGRNARGEAFF.

This clonotype was found many times. This CDR3 is CASSDGSGGADTQYF. The CDR3 DNA reads as TGTGCCAGCAGTGACGGGAGCGGGGGGGCAGATACGCAGTATTTT. J is TRBJ2-3 and V is TRBV6-4, with 10 nucleotides matching TRBD2. The CDR3 spans 15 residues. Germline CDR1 reads MRHNA; CDR2 reads SNTAGT. V lost 2 bases, J lost 4 bases, and 3 bases stayed unmatched.

The chain links TRBV6-5 to TRBJ2-1, with D unclear. V was pared by 2 bases and J by 9 bases, with 11 bases between. Germline V gene sequence: CDR1 MNHEY, CDR2 SVGAGI. The CDR3 sequence is 13 residues long. CDR3 bases: TGTGCCAGCAGTTACCTCGACGAAGGTGAGCAGTTCTTC. Translating gives CASSYLDEGEQFF.

This clonotype was observed at least ten times. This rearrangement joins TRBV7-8 to TRBJ1-4; 10 bases agree with TRBD1. CDR1 and CDR2 (germline): SGHVS, FQNEAQ. Trimming at V came to 5 bases and at J to 3 bases, leaving 12 bases not matched to a gene. CDR3 length equals 18 residues. In DNA form, the CDR3 reads TGTGCCAGCAGCCAACCGGGACAGGGGAAATTGGCTAATGAAAAACTGTTTTTT. This gives the protein CASSQPGQGKLANEKLFF.

This chain connects TRBV5-6 to TRBJ1-2; TRBD1 might be the D (6 bases). The germline V gene has CDR1 SGHDT and CDR2 YYEEEE. Between the trimmed V and J ends, which lost 0 bases and 8 bases, there was a span of 14 bases. CDR3 size: 14 residues. The CDR3 DNA reads as TGTGCCAGCAGCTTGGGGAGAGGGGGAAAGGGCTACACCTTC. Protein: CASSLGRGGKGYTF.

This clonotype has only a few counts. This chain connects TRBV6-6 to TRBJ1-1; the match to TRBD1 covers 8 bases. V shed 8 bases, J shed 0 bases, and the junction held 11 bases outside the gene matches. Germline V CDR1 and CDR2: MNHNY, SVGAGI (reference sequence). CDR3 length: 16 amino acids. For the CDR3, the DNA is TGTGCCAGCGGGACAGGTCCGAATACTATGAACACTGAAGCTTTCTTT. Its translation is CASGTGPNTMNTEAFF.

The count of this clonotype is one. A much larger clone lies one base from this, so it may be a read error. The V call is TRBV7-4, the J call TRBJ2-2; maybe TRBD1 (6 bases). CDR3 length: 15 amino acids. In germline, CDR1 is SGHVT, CDR2 SQSDAQ. The CDR3 region is CASSLAGAGTGDLFF. In nucleotides, the CDR3 is TGTGCCAGCAGCTTAGCGGGGGCAGGCACCGGGGACCTGTTTTTT.

The chain is built from TRBV5-5 and TRBJ1-5; 7 bases line up with TRBD1. Trimming at V came to 4 bases and at J to 1 base, leaving 5 bases not matched to a gene. The CDR3 is 15 amino acids. Germline V lookup: CDR1 SGHKS, CDR2 YYEKEE (reference sequence). The CDR3 loop reads CASSTGQLSNQPQHF. The CDR3 DNA reads as TGTGCCAGCAGCACGGGACAGCTAAGCAATCAGCCCCAGCATTTT.

The J gene is TRBJ1-5, the V gene TRBV5-5, with a tentative D call TRBD1 (6 bases). This CDR3 comprises 15 residues. Trimming cost V 1 base and J 2 bases, with 10 bases left between them. Germline CDR1 and CDR2: SGHKS and YYEKEE (reference sequence). CDR3 loop: CASSLQGKGNQPQHF. The CDR3 DNA reads TGTGCCAGCAGCTTGCAGGGGAAGGGCAATCAGCCCCAGCATTTT. Together with reference TRBV5-5 and TRBJ1-5, the CDR3 gives the full variable domain: DAGVTQSPTHLIKTRGQQVTLRCSPISGHKSVSWYQQVLGQGPQFIFQYYEKEERGRGNFPDRFSARQFPNYSSELNVNALLLGDSALYLCASSLQGKGNQPQHFGDGTRLSIL.

This chain uses TRBV5-4 with TRBJ1-1; tentative D call: TRBD1 (5 bases). The CDR3 loop spans 16 amino acids. Germline V gene lookup returns CDR1 SGHNT and CDR2 YYREEE (reference sequence). Trimming shortened V by 2 bases and J by 0 bases, and 14 bases separated the two germline ends. The CDR3 DNA follows: TGTGCCAGCAGCTTAGGGGCGCCCTATATGAACACTGAAGCTTTCTTT. Translation: CASSLGAPYMNTEAFF.

This chain joins TRBV19 and TRBJ1-2, with no clear D. The CDR3 has 13 residues. Between the trimmed V and J ends, which lost 8 bases and 4 bases, there was a span of 14 bases. Germline assignment: CDR1 LNHDA and CDR2 SQIVND (reference sequence). In DNA form, the CDR3 reads TGTGCCAGTCTCCGGGAGCCCATCTATGGCTACACCTTC. Translated: CASLREPIYGYTF.

CDR3 sequence reads: CSDHTHGYTF. Written as DNA, the CDR3 is TGCAGCGACCACACGCATGGCTACACCTTC. V gene TRBV29-1 combines with J gene TRBJ1-2; D is unclear. Between the trimmed V and J ends, which lost 7 bases and 6 bases, there was a span of 9 bases. Germline loops: CDR1 SQVTM, CDR2 ANQGSEA. The CDR3 length is 10 residues.

The genes are TRBV6-1 and TRBJ2-1; D is uncertain. V lost 5 bases to trimming and J lost 4 bases, with 12 bases between them. CDR1 and CDR2 from the germline V gene are MNHNS and SASEGT. CDR3 length equals 14 residues. Here the CDR3 DNA reads TGTGCCAGCAGTCCCCGAGACAAATACAATGAGCAGTTCTTC. This sequence encodes CASSPRDKYNEQFF.

The V call is TRBV6-1, the J call TRBJ2-7, with 7 bases aligning to TRBD2. Germline V gene data show CDR1 as MNHNS and CDR2 as SASEGT. Unmatched junction bases numbered 13, after V lost 5 bases and J lost 0 bases. The CDR3 contains 17 residues. CDR3 protein: CASSPRLGPGGSYEQYF. Written as DNA, the CDR3 is TGTGCCAGCAGTCCCCGACTGGGACCGGGGGGCTCCTACGAGCAGTACTTC.

This clonotype was observed a handful of times. This sequence joins TRBV24-1 and TRBJ2-2; 14 nucleotides line up with TRBD2. After removal of 4 bases from V and 5 bases from J, the junction contained 5 bases not matched to a gene. CDR1 and CDR2 (germline): KGHDR, SFDVKD. The CDR3 spans 17 residues. In DNA, the CDR3 is TGTGCCACCAGTGAACATGGACTAGCGGGGGGAACCGGGGAGCTGTTTTTT. Translation gives CATSEHGLAGGTGELFF.

This chain uses TRBV7-6 with TRBJ2-2; TRBD2 might be the D (6 bases). Germline loops: CDR1 SGHVS, CDR2 FNYEAQ. V gave up 3 bases and J gave up 1 base, with 12 bases separating them. This CDR3 contains 16 residues. CDR3 protein: CASSFDGGRNTGELFF. CDR3 DNA sequence: TGTGCCAGCAGCTTCGACGGGGGTAGGAACACCGGGGAGCTGTTTTTT.

This clonotype was recorded a few times. The CDR3 reads CASSLGDRGWNQPQHF. The CDR3 DNA reads TGTGCCAGCAGCTTAGGGGACAGGGGGTGGAATCAGCCCCAGCATTTT. The rearrangement links TRBV7-8 to TRBJ1-5; 11 nucleotides agree with TRBD1. CDR1 and CDR2 from the germline V gene are SGHVS and FQNEAQ. The length of the CDR3 is 16 residues. Trimming removed 1 base from V and 4 bases from J; junction bases left unmatched: 3.

For this clonotype: This clone may be a read error of a much larger clone one base away. The chain has TRBV7-8 and TRBJ2-5, with 8 bases identical to TRBD2. Per germline, CDR1 SGHVS and CDR2 FQNEAQ. The CDR3 length is 16 residues. DNA of the CDR3: TGTGCCAGCAGCACAATAGCGGGGAAACCACTGGAGATCCAGTACTTC. Translation: CASSTIAGKPLEIQYF.

The CDR3 bases are TGTGCCAGCAGTTTATCGCGCAGGGGGGACTATGGCTACACCTTC. Translating gives CASSLSRRGDYGYTF. The V gene is TRBV27, the J gene TRBJ1-2; the match to TRBD1 covers 7 bases. The CDR3 totals 15 residues. V lost 0 bases to trimming and J lost 3 bases; unmatched junction nucleotides: 4. From germline, CDR1 is MNHEY and CDR2 SMNVEV (reference sequence).

This clonotype was observed a handful of times. The chain carries TRBV7-2 and TRBJ2-1; 7 bases fit TRBD1. Per germline, CDR1 SGHTA and CDR2 FQGNSA. J was trimmed by 3 bases and V by 1 base; bases with no gene match: 6. CDR3 length: 16 amino acids. The CDR3 sequence: CASSLEGQLYYNEQFF. The CDR3 bases are TGTGCCAGCAGCTTAGAGGGACAGCTATACTACAATGAGCAGTTCTTC.